A single sample gave rise to the 3 T cell receptor beta chains below, sequenced in a study of blood T cell repertoires in COVID-19. Sequencing used immunoSEQ multiplex PCR; TCRdb keeps in-frame clones, though not all of them. The data show roughly 50,000 clones, 77% seen once. Material for sequencing was peripheral blood. These receptors came from a human donor with active or convalescent COVID-19. The donor label of this sample is uncertain.

The chain carries TRBV30 and TRBJ2-7, with 14 bases matching TRBD2. Germline CDR1 is GTSNPN and CDR2 is SVGIG (reference sequence). After removal of 1 base from V and 7 bases from J, the junction contained 6 bases not matched to a gene. This CDR3 spans 15 amino acids. The CDR3 sequence: CAWSGGLAGAREQYF. In nucleotides, the CDR3 is TGTGCCTGGAGTGGGGGACTAGCGGGAGCAAGGGAGCAGTACTTC.

The chain has TRBV6-5 and TRBJ1-2; 9 bases are a match to TRBD1. V gave up 8 bases and J gave up 6 bases; unmatched junction bases: 7. Germline V lookup: CDR1 MNHEY, CDR2 SVGAGI. The CDR3 has 13 residues. As DNA, the CDR3 is TGTGCCAGCCGATTATGGGACAGGGATGGCTACACCTTC. Protein product: CASRLWDRDGYTF.

V and J are TRBV7-7 and TRBJ2-3; D is perhaps TRBD1 (8 bases). Trimming stripped 5 bases from V and 2 bases from J, with 14 bases between. The CDR3 extends over 15 amino acids. From germline, CDR1 is SSHAT and CDR2 FNYEAQ (reference sequence). The CDR3 loop is CASSPTGGDTDTQYF. DNA for the CDR3: TGTGCCAGCAGCCCTACAGGGGGGGACACAGATACGCAGTATTTT.